Below, 21 T cell receptor beta chains from the same sample are listed, as sequenced in a study of post-analysis software for immune sequencing data. Each TCR beta cDNA library carried unique molecular identifiers. TCRdb recomputed calls from the PCR reads with MiXCR, one row per CDR3 protein. The profile shows 750,000 to 950,000 distinct CDR3 sequences, around 46% of them singletons. These TCRs' antigens remain unknown. Findings and caveats of the study: Among five TRBV segments more frequent in patients than controls were TRBV5-6, TRBV5-1 and TRBV20-1.

The sample consisted of blood. The receptors shown here come from a girl aged 5 to 17 with multiple sclerosis.

This chain connects TRBV5-1 to TRBJ2-3; TRBD2 matches at 9 bases. Germline CDR1 SGHRS, CDR2 YFSETQ. After removal of 4 bases from V and 2 bases from J, the junction contained 8 bases not matched to a gene. This CDR3 is 16 amino acids long. The CDR3 region is CASSNIAGDDTDTQYF. CDR3 DNA sequence: TGCGCCAGCAGCAACATAGCGGGAGACGACACAGATACGCAGTATTTT.

Details on this clonotype: Germline and junction disagree at one end, which may indicate a read error. The chain links TRBV3-1 to TRBJ1-5; D is unclear. The germline V gene encodes CDR1 LGHDT and CDR2 YNNKEL (reference sequence). CDR3 size: 13 residues. For the CDR3, the DNA is TGTGCCAGCAGTCAAGGACTTCCTCAGCCCCAGCATTTT. Residues: CASSQGLPQPQHF.

This clonotype was detected ten times or more. The V and J genes are TRBV6-1 and TRBJ1-2; no clear D gene. The CDR3 has 11 residues. Germline lookup yields CDR1 MNHNS and CDR2 SASEGT. Trimming left V 0 bases short and J 6 bases short, with 2 bases between. The CDR3 DNA is TGTGCCAGCAGTGAAGCACATGGCTACACCTTC. Translation: CASSEAHGYTF.

This clonotype occurred a few times. Written as DNA, the CDR3 is TGTGCCATCAGTGAGTCTGTTCAGCCCCAGCATTTT. Encoded protein: CAISESVQPQHF. The chain employs TRBV10-3 and TRBJ1-5; D gene ambiguous. The V gene lost 0 bases and the J gene lost 6 bases, with 3 bases spanning the gap. CDR1 and CDR2 (germline): ENHRY, SYGVKD. The CDR3 is 12 amino acids.

This clonotype has just a few counts. The chain joins TRBV20-1 to TRBJ2-1; tentatively, D is TRBD1 (5 bases). V was clipped by 3 bases and J by 6 bases, with 9 bases between them. The CDR3 runs 12 residues. Germline lookup yields CDR1 DFQATT and CDR2 SNEGSKA (reference sequence). The CDR3 DNA is TGCAGTGCTAGTGGGGCCTCCAATGAGCAGTTCTTC. Amino acids: CSASGASNEQFF.

The CDR3 sequence is CASSLDRLNEQFF. The CDR3 DNA sequence: TGCGCCAGCAGCTTGGACAGACTCAATGAGCAGTTCTTC. The rearrangement uses TRBV5-1 and TRBJ2-1, with unresolved D. The CDR3 contains 13 residues. Germline CDR1 and CDR2: SGHRS and YFSETQ. V was pared by 0 bases and J by 6 bases, with 7 bases between.

The chain has TRBV7-2 and TRBJ2-3, with TRBD2 matching over 7 bases. The CDR3 consists of 15 residues. Germline lookup yields CDR1 SGHTA and CDR2 FQGNSA. Trimming removed 6 bases from V and 9 bases from J; junction bases left unmatched: 15. CDR3 in DNA: TGTGCCAGCAGACTACCGGGACTGTGGGGAGGGACGCAGTATTTT. Amino acids: CASRLPGLWGGTQYF.

The chain uses TRBV7-3 and TRBJ2-1; 9 nucleotides align to TRBD2. V shed 2 bases and J 3 bases; nucleotides not matched to a gene: 11. The length of the CDR3 is 18 residues. CDR1 and CDR2 (germline): SGHTA, FQGTGA. The CDR3 loop is CASSLWGASGTGYNEQFF. The CDR3 DNA is TGTGCCAGCAGCTTATGGGGGGCTAGCGGGACGGGCTACAATGAGCAGTTCTTC.

This clonotype was observed a few times. The rearrangement uses TRBV10-3 and TRBJ1-2, with TRBD1 matching 9 bases. The length of the CDR3 is 15 residues. The V gene's germline CDR1 is ENHRY and CDR2 SYGVKD. J lost 7 bases, V lost 2 bases, and 8 bases had no gene match. The CDR3 region is CAISEIGQGISGYTF. For the CDR3, the DNA is TGTGCCATCAGTGAGATTGGACAGGGGATCTCTGGCTACACCTTC.

V gene TRBV12-3 or TRBV12-4 combines with J gene TRBJ2-5; D gene ambiguous. This CDR3 spans 14 amino acids. The V gene lost 3 bases and the J gene lost 5 bases, with 13 bases spanning the gap. The CDR3 is CASSFGRSGETQYF. The CDR3 nucleotides are TGTGCCAGCAGTTTTGGTAGGAGTGGGGAGACCCAGTACTTC.

Only one count was recorded for this clonotype. This rearrangement joins TRBV7-9 to TRBJ1-5; D perhaps matches TRBD1 (5 bases). The CDR3 covers 15 residues. The germline gives CDR1 SEHNR, CDR2 FQNEAQ (reference sequence). The V gene lost 5 bases and the J gene lost 1 base, with 12 bases spanning the gap. CDR3 sequence: CASSLDNYSNQPQHF. The DNA for the CDR3 is TGTGCCAGCAGCCTGGACAATTACAGCAATCAGCCCCAGCATTTT.

This clonotype was observed many times. The genes are TRBV6-2 or TRBV6-3 and TRBJ2-7, with D perhaps TRBD1 (5 bases). Germline-derived CDR1 and CDR2 are MNHEY and SVGEGT. V lost 5 bases and J lost 4, with 21 bases in between. CDR3 length equals 16 residues. The CDR3 here is CASSQYGHQERYEQYF. DNA of the CDR3: TGTGCCAGCAGTCAGTACGGACACCAGGAGAGGTACGAGCAGTACTTC.

The rearrangement joins TRBV6-1 to TRBJ2-7; a weak D match, TRBD1 (6 bases). The DNA end lines up better with TRBJ2-4; the J call may be wrong. There are 16 residues in the CDR3. The germline gives CDR1 MNHNS, CDR2 SASEGT. In nucleotides, the CDR3 is TGTGCCAGCAGGAAGGACAGCTTAGTAGCCAAAAACATTCAGTACTTC. Translated, it gives CASRKDSLVAKNIQYF.

There are a few counts of this clonotype. This chain links TRBV5-1 with TRBJ2-1, with D possibly TRBD2 on 6 matching bases. Germline V gene data show CDR1 as SGHRS and CDR2 as YFSETQ. With 0 bases removed from V and 8 bases from J, the gap between germline ends came to 15 bases. CDR3 size: 15 residues. The CDR3 DNA reads as TGCGCCAGCAGCTTGGGCGCCGGGACTGCGGATGAGCAGTTCTTC. It is translated as CASSLGAGTADEQFF.

CDR3 nucleotides: TGTGCCAGCAGTCGACAGGGGGACGACGAGCAGTACTTC. This translates into CASSRQGDDEQYF. This sequence joins TRBV2 and TRBJ2-5; TRBD1 matches at 9 bases. The J call may be wrong; the DNA end is better matched by TRBJ2-7. Per germline, CDR1 SNHLY and CDR2 FYNNEI. This CDR3 spans 13 amino acids.

V usage is TRBV9 and J usage is TRBJ2-7; 12 nucleotides align to TRBD2. V was pared by 0 bases and J by 3 bases, with 7 bases of the junction left unmatched. CDR1 SGDLS and CDR2 YYNGEE come from the germline V gene. The CDR3 length is 17 residues. The CDR3 here is CASSVAPGLAGDYEQYF. The CDR3 DNA reads TGTGCCAGCAGCGTAGCTCCGGGACTAGCGGGCGACTACGAGCAGTACTTC.

V usage is TRBV28 and J usage is TRBJ2-5, with D unclear. CDR1 and CDR2 from the germline V gene are MDHEN and SYDVKM. The CDR3 has 16 amino acids. Trimming left V 8 bases short and J 3 bases short, with 22 bases between. The CDR3 is CASARPWTAMEETQYF. The CDR3 DNA is TGTGCCAGCGCCAGGCCCTGGACGGCCATGGAAGAGACCCAGTACTTC.

The chain couples TRBV6-1 to TRBJ2-3; 13 bases fit TRBD2. V dropped 6 bases and J dropped 0; count of bases not matched to a gene: 9. This CDR3 has 18 residues. Germline CDR1 and CDR2: MNHNS and SASEGT. The CDR3 sequence: CASRPGLAGPPSTDTQYF. The CDR3 coding sequence is TGTGCCAGCAGACCGGGACTAGCGGGACCCCCTAGCACAGATACGCAGTATTTT.

V gene TRBV24-1 combines with J gene TRBJ2-5; 9 nucleotides agree with TRBD1. CDR1 and CDR2 from the germline V gene are KGHDR and SFDVKD. CDR3 size: 15 residues. The V and J ends lost 2 bases and 5 bases, in that order; junction bases with no gene match: 5. CDR3 bases: TGTGCCACCAGTGATTCGGGACAGGGTTGGGAGACCCAGTACTTC. Translating it yields CATSDSGQGWETQYF.

This chain joins TRBV6-5 and TRBJ2-3, with D unresolved. The length of the CDR3 is 13 residues. From germline, CDR1 is MNHEY and CDR2 SVGAGI. V was trimmed by 0 bases and J by 9 bases, leaving 10 bases between them. The CDR3 DNA is TGTGCCAGCAGTTACTCAGGCCCCGGGACGCAGTATTTT. Its translation: CASSYSGPGTQYF.

In this sample, this clonotype turned up a few times. This chain joins TRBV15 and TRBJ2-1, with a possible D match to TRBD2 (5 bases). The CDR3 sequence is 15 residues long. The V and J ends lost 3 bases and 3 bases respectively, with 12 bases between them. CDR1 and CDR2 (germline): LNHNV, YYDKDF (reference sequence). DNA of the CDR3: TGTGCCACCAGCAGTCCCAGAGGGATCTACAATGAGCAGTTCTTC. Protein sequence: CATSSPRGIYNEQFF.